Below are 26 T cell receptor beta chains sequenced from a single sample in a study of cytomegalovirus exposure and HLA in healthy donors. PCR was performed using 60 Vbeta and 13 Jbeta primers. Assay: immunoSEQ multiplex PCR; the TCRdb copy retains only in-frame clones and omits some. This table holds about 140,000 clones. The sequenced material came from PBMCs. The receptors were gathered from a woman under 30 in good health and CMV-seronegative.

J is TRBJ2-7 and V is TRBV19; D unclear. Between the trimmed V and J ends, which lost 5 bases and 3 bases, there was a span of 14 bases. This CDR3 comprises 14 residues. Germline loops: CDR1 LNHDA, CDR2 SQIVND (reference sequence). This chain's CDR3 is CASSSLFPDYEQYF. The CDR3 DNA reads TGTGCCAGTAGTTCCCTCTTTCCAGACTACGAGCAGTACTTC.

The chain combines TRBV7-3 with TRBJ2-1, with 7 bases identical to TRBD2. Germline CDR1 reads SGHTA; CDR2 reads FQGTGA. The ends lost 7 bases at V and 2 bases at J; junction bases unmatched: 8. The CDR3 runs 15 residues. In nucleotides, the CDR3 is TGTGCCAGCACCAAGGTTGGGGGGGCCTACAATGAGCAGTTCTTC. Protein product: CASTKVGGAYNEQFF.

CDR3: CAWSWAQDYTF. CDR3 coding DNA: TGTGCCTGGAGTTGGGCTCAGGACTACACCTTC. This chain joins TRBV30 and TRBJ1-2; D uncertain. The CDR3 consists of 11 residues. The germline V gene encodes CDR1 GTSNPN and CDR2 SVGIG (reference sequence). Trimming stripped 2 bases from V and 10 bases from J, with 11 bases between.

This chain uses TRBV11-3 with TRBJ1-3; weak D call: TRBD1 (5 bases). Looked up from germline, CDR1 is SGHNT and CDR2 is YENEEA. Trimming removed 4 bases at V and 0 bases at J, with 13 bases between. This CDR3 is built from 16 residues. CDR3 DNA sequence: TGTGCCAGCAGCTCTATCAGGGAAAGCTCTGGAAACACCATATATTTT. Its translation is CASSSIRESSGNTIYF.

This chain uses TRBV29-1 with TRBJ1-1; TRBD1 is a possible D gene (5 bases). The ends were cut back, 6 bases at V and 0 bases at J, with 11 bases in the middle. This CDR3 is 13 amino acids long. Germline V gene sequence: CDR1 SQVTM, CDR2 ANQGSEA. The CDR3 loop is CSVVGLMNTEAFF. The CDR3 region has the DNA TGCAGCGTCGTGGGGCTAATGAACACTGAAGCTTTCTTT.

The V gene is TRBV4-3, the J gene TRBJ2-1; 7 positions agree with TRBD2. CDR3 size: 14 residues. Trimming at V came to 1 base and at J to 7 bases, leaving 4 bases not matched to a gene. The V gene's germline CDR1 is LGHNA and CDR2 YSLEER. CDR3 in DNA: TGCGCCAGCAGCCAAGGACTAGCTTATAATGAGCAGTTCTTC. Translating it yields CASSQGLAYNEQFF.

The chain couples TRBV7-2 to TRBJ2-5, with 9 bases that match TRBD2. The CDR3 totals 16 residues. The J segment lost 2 bases and the V segment lost 0 bases, leaving 4 bases of the junction unmatched. The germline gives CDR1 SGHTA, CDR2 FQGNSA. Here the CDR3 reads CASSLALAGSQETQYF. CDR3 coding DNA: TGTGCCAGCAGCTTAGCGCTAGCGGGATCACAAGAGACCCAGTACTTC.

The chain couples TRBV4-2 to TRBJ2-2, with TRBD2 matching over 11 bases. The CDR3 sequence is 18 residues long. The ends lost 4 bases at V and 4 bases at J; junction bases unmatched: 11. The germline CDR1 and CDR2 sequences are LGHNA and YNFKEQ. The CDR3, as DNA: TGTGCCAGCAGCCCCGGGACTAGCGGAACTTCTGGCACCGGGGAGCTGTTTTTT. It codes for CASSPGTSGTSGTGELFF.

This rearrangement joins TRBV7-8 to TRBJ2-5; D remains unclear. Deletions cut 1 base from V and 10 bases from J, with 10 bases between. The CDR3 sequence is 12 residues long. Germline CDR1 is SGHVS and CDR2 is FQNEAQ. This CDR3 reads CASSLGVGVQYF. In nucleotides, the CDR3 is TGTGCCAGCAGCTTAGGGGTGGGCGTCCAGTACTTC.

J is TRBJ2-1 and V is TRBV30; the match to TRBD2 covers 10 bases. With V trimmed by 3 bases and J by 5 bases, 10 bases remained unmatched. CDR3 length: 16 residues. Germline CDR1 GTSNPN, CDR2 SVGIG (reference sequence). CDR3 sequence reads: CAWSPALAGENNEQFF. Here the CDR3 DNA reads TGTGCCTGGAGCCCTGCCCTAGCGGGGGAGAACAATGAGCAGTTCTTC.

The chain is built from TRBV28 and TRBJ2-1; the D gene is possibly TRBD2 (5 bases). The CDR3 is 13 amino acids. V dropped 7 bases and J dropped 5 bases, with 12 bases sitting between them. Per germline, CDR1 MDHEN and CDR2 SYDVKM. DNA for the CDR3: TGTGCCAGCAATCAAGCGGTACACAATGAGCAGTTCTTC. This encodes CASNQAVHNEQFF.

CDR3 protein: CSVPPKDRAKNTEAFF. CDR3 in DNA: TGCAGCGTCCCTCCAAAGGACAGGGCCAAGAACACTGAAGCTTTCTTT. The chain recombines TRBV29-1 with TRBJ1-1; 8 bases map to TRBD1. This CDR3 region has 16 residues. CDR1 is SQVTM, CDR2 ANQGSEA, per germline. Losses at the gene ends were 6 bases for V and 1 base for J; bases not matched to a gene: 13.

This chain links TRBV11-2 with TRBJ2-7; D might be TRBD2 (5 bases). The V gene's germline CDR1 is SGHAT and CDR2 FQNNGV. Trimming removed 3 bases from V and 6 bases from J, with 15 bases in between. This CDR3 is 14 amino acids long. The CDR3 region has the DNA TGTGCCAGCAGCTTGATGGTGGCAGCGGCCGAGCAGTACTTC. Translating gives CASSLMVAAAEQYF.

This rearrangement joins TRBV7-9 to TRBJ1-1; TRBD1 might be the D (6 bases). The CDR3 contains 13 residues. Germline CDR1 reads SEHNR; CDR2 reads FQNEAQ (reference sequence). V dropped 2 bases and J dropped 10 bases, with 14 bases sitting between them. The CDR3 region is CASSLQDQGTAFF. CDR3 in DNA: TGTGCCAGCAGCTTACAGGACCAGGGGACAGCTTTCTTT.

This chain joins TRBV19 and TRBJ2-5; D might be TRBD1 (5 bases). V lost 6 bases and J lost 5, with 19 bases in between. CDR1 is LNHDA, CDR2 SQIVND, per germline (reference sequence). The CDR3 is 15 residues long. CDR3 protein: CASSGLDTFGETQYF. Written as DNA, the CDR3 is TGTGCCAGTAGCGGGTTGGACACCTTCGGGGAGACCCAGTACTTC. Full variable domain (remainder filled in from reference TRBV19 and TRBJ2-5): DGGITQSPKYLFRKEGQNVTLSCEQNLNHDAMYWYRQDPGQGLRLIYYSQIVNDFQKGDIAEGYSVSREKKESFPLTVTSAQKNPTAFYLCASSGLDTFGETQYFGPGTRLLVL.

The chain couples TRBV6-5 to TRBJ2-5; D remains ambiguous. The CDR3 is 11 residues long. The germline V gene encodes CDR1 MNHEY and CDR2 SVGAGI. V was shortened by 5 bases and J by 5 bases, with 6 bases between the two germline ends. Here the CDR3 reads CASSPGETQYF. CDR3 in DNA: TGTGCCAGCAGTCCCGGGGAGACCCAGTACTTC.

Here the CDR3 DNA reads TGTGCCAGTAGTACACCGACAGGGGGCAGGTACTATGGCTACACCTTC. It encodes CASSTPTGGRYYGYTF. V is TRBV19 and J is TRBJ1-2; 10 bases match TRBD1. Trimming took 4 bases from V and 3 from J; bases not matched to a gene: 8. The CDR3 totals 16 residues. Per germline, CDR1 LNHDA and CDR2 SQIVND (reference sequence). Variable domain in full (rest from reference TRBV19 and TRBJ1-2): DGGITQSPKYLFRKEGQNVTLSCEQNLNHDAMYWYRQDPGQGLRLIYYSQIVNDFQKGDIAEGYSVSREKKESFPLTVTSAQKNPTAFYLCASSTPTGGRYYGYTFGSGTRLTVV.

The gene calls are TRBV7-2 and TRBJ1-2, with 7 positions matching TRBD1. Trimming at V came to 5 bases and at J to 7 bases, leaving 19 bases not matched to a gene. In germline, CDR1 is SGHTA, CDR2 FQGNSA. There are 17 residues in the CDR3. This CDR3 reads CASSVHRGRQAVGGYTF. The CDR3 nucleotides read TGTGCCAGCAGCGTACACAGGGGAAGACAGGCAGTGGGTGGCTACACCTTC. The whole variable domain, filled in from reference TRBV7-2 and TRBJ1-2, reads GAGVSQSPSNKVTEKGKDVELRCDPISGHTALYWYRQSLGQGLEFLIYFQGNSAPDKSGLPSDRFSAERTGGSVSTLTIQRTQQEDSAVYLCASSVHRGRQAVGGYTFGSGTRLTVV.

This chain links TRBV6-5 with TRBJ1-2; 8 positions agree with TRBD1. Trimming cost V 6 bases and J 3 bases; bases outside gene matches: 3. Germline V gene data show CDR1 as MNHEY and CDR2 as SVGAGI. The CDR3 is made up of 13 amino acids. CDR3 loop: CASSETGDYGYTF. The CDR3 region has the DNA TGTGCCAGCAGCGAGACAGGGGACTATGGCTACACCTTC.

J is TRBJ1-5 and V is TRBV19; TRBD1 matches 7 bases. CDR1 LNHDA and CDR2 SQIVND come from the germline V gene (reference sequence). Germline trimming cut 7 bases from V and 5 bases from J; bases unmatched to any gene: 8. The CDR3 contains 14 residues. The CDR3 loop is CASNDDREYQPQHF. CDR3 DNA: TGTGCCAGTAACGATGACAGGGAATATCAGCCCCAGCATTTT.

The chain carries TRBV7-8 and TRBJ2-5; 10 bases agree with TRBD2. Trimming removed 5 bases from V and 4 bases from J; junction bases left unmatched: 10. The CDR3 sequence is 16 residues long. From germline, CDR1 is SGHVS and CDR2 FQNEAQ. The CDR3 bases are TGTGCCAGCAGCCTGCAGCGGGAGGGCTGGCGAGAGACCCAGTACTTC. As protein: CASSLQREGWRETQYF.

The chain joins TRBV2 to TRBJ1-5, with 8 bases lining up with TRBD1. Germline CDR1 reads SNHLY; CDR2 reads FYNNEI. Germline trimming cut 6 bases from V and 5 bases from J; bases unmatched to any gene: 6. The CDR3 has 14 residues. The CDR3 spells CASSGTGRDQPQHF. CDR3 nucleotides: TGTGCCAGCAGCGGGACAGGTCGGGATCAGCCCCAGCATTTT.

The CDR3 spells CASSGLATSYNEQFF. For the CDR3, the DNA is TGTGCCAGCAGTGGACTAGCGACCTCCTACAATGAGCAGTTCTTC. The V gene is TRBV2, the J gene TRBJ2-1, with 8 bases matching TRBD2. The germline V gene encodes CDR1 SNHLY and CDR2 FYNNEI. This CDR3 has 15 residues. With V trimmed by 4 bases and J by 0 bases, 2 bases remained unmatched.

V is TRBV4-1 and J is TRBJ1-4; no firm D call. Germline CDR1 is MGHRA and CDR2 is YSYEKL. Trimming removed 4 bases at V and 0 bases at J, with 9 bases between. The CDR3 consists of 15 residues. CDR3 sequence reads: CASSLFLTTNEKLFF. The CDR3 DNA is TGCGCCAGCAGCCTCTTCTTAACAACTAATGAAAAACTGTTTTTT.

V is TRBV7-9 and J is TRBJ1-5; the match to TRBD1 covers 7 bases. The CDR3 contains 15 residues. Germline trimming cut 1 base from V and 7 bases from J; bases unmatched to any gene: 7. Germline V lookup: CDR1 SEHNR, CDR2 FQNEAQ (reference sequence). The CDR3 sequence is CASSLGDSLMQPQHF. The CDR3 DNA reads as TGTGCCAGCAGCTTAGGGGACAGTCTGATGCAGCCCCAGCATTTT.

The V call is TRBV9, the J call TRBJ2-7, with D uncertain. V was pared by 0 bases and J by 0 bases, with 16 bases between. This CDR3 contains 17 residues. Germline V gene sequence: CDR1 SGDLS, CDR2 YYNGEE. The CDR3 DNA sequence: TGTGCCAGCAGCGTAGGGGCGACAAGAGAGAGCTCCTACGAGCAGTACTTC. Translation gives CASSVGATRESSYEQYF.